This T cell receptor beta chain was profiled in a study of T cells after yellow fever vaccination. Turning to the study itself: Preparation used SMART-Seq v4 Ultra Low Input for the low-cell-number fractions.

This clonotype appeared a few times. Its antigen is as yet unknown. Findings of the study overall: Contamination of FACS-sorted repertoires by abundant clonotypes from the bulk population could occur.

TCRdb redid the calling of the 5' RACE reads with MiXCR, one entry per CDR3 protein. The data show 250,000 to 350,000 distinct CDR3 sequences, 3.5% to 4.5% seen once. CDR1 is LGHNT and CDR2 is FRNRAP in the germline V gene. V dropped 4 bases and J dropped 8 bases, with 27 bases sitting between them. The CDR3 consists of 18 residues. This clonotype was obtained from a man between 18 and 35 years old who received the YFV17D yellow fever vaccine. The specimen was PBMCs, collected 15 days after the yellow fever booster vaccination. The chain combines TRBV12-5 with TRBJ2-1; D perhaps matches TRBD2 (6 bases). As DNA, the CDR3 is TGTGCTAGTGGTTGGGGGACTGGAATATCCCTGTGGGAGGATGAGCAGTTCTTC. Amino acids: CASGWGTGISLWEDEQFF.